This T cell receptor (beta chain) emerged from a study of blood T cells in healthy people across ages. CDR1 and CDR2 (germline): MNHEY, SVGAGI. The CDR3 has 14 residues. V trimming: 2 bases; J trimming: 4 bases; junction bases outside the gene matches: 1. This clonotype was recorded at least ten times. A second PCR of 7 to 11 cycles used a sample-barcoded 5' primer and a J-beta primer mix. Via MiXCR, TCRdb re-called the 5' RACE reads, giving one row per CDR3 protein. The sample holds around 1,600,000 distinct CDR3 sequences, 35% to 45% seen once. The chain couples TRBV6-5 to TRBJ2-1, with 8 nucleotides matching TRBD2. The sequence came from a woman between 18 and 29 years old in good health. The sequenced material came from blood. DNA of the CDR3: TGTGCCAGCAGTTACGGGACTAGTTACAATGAGCAGTTCTTC. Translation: CASSYGTSYNEQFF.